This entry lists 6 T cell receptor beta chains sequenced from one sample in a study of control samples from healthy donors and cancer patients. Produced via immunoSEQ multiplex PCR; TCRdb's table is partial and in-frame only. The table records roughly 450,000 clones, 90% of them present only once. The sequenced sample was PBMCs. Receptors originate from a man aged 35 to 55 with head and neck cancer.

The J gene is TRBJ1-1, the V gene TRBV7-3; D uncertain. CDR1 is SGHTA and CDR2 is FQGTGA in the germline V gene. The CDR3 length is 15 residues. The V end lost 1 base, the J end lost 1 base, and 10 bases lay between the germline ends. DNA of the CDR3: TGTGCCAGCAGCTTAATTCCCGCGGGGAACACTGAAGCTTTCTTT. Its protein product is CASSLIPAGNTEAFF.

The chain couples TRBV28 to TRBJ2-1; unclear D gene. The CDR3 has 13 amino acids. V gave up 4 bases and J gave up 7 bases, with 11 bases separating them. CDR1 is MDHEN, CDR2 SYDVKM, per germline. CDR3 region: CASSSPGLNEQFF. CDR3 sequence (DNA): TGTGCCAGCAGTTCCCCGGGCCTTAATGAGCAGTTCTTC.

The CDR3 loop reads CASSFDKTSGNTIYF. The CDR3 DNA reads TGTGCCAGCAGTTTTGACAAAACCTCTGGAAACACCATATATTTT. This chain uses TRBV7-6 with TRBJ1-3; D gene unclear. V was shortened by 6 bases and J by 0 bases, with 12 bases between the two germline ends. This CDR3 is built from 15 residues. Germline V gene sequence: CDR1 SGHVS, CDR2 FNYEAQ.

The chain links TRBV5-1 to TRBJ2-5, with D hard to call. Between the trimmed V and J ends, which lost 0 bases and 4 bases, there was a span of 7 bases. There are 13 residues in the CDR3. Germline V CDR1 and CDR2: SGHRS, YFSETQ. This chain's CDR3 is CASSLGVGETQYF. For the CDR3, the DNA is TGCGCCAGCAGCTTGGGGGTCGGAGAGACCCAGTACTTC.

This clone appeared a few times. The J gene is TRBJ2-7, the V gene TRBV27, with 11 bases matching TRBD2. Germline-derived CDR1 and CDR2 are MNHEY and SMNVEV (reference sequence). V was clipped by 6 bases and J by 3 bases; unmatched bases: 4. This CDR3 contains 14 residues. DNA of the CDR3: TGTGCCAGCAGCACTAGCGGGAGACTCTACGAGCAGTACTTC. It is translated as CASSTSGRLYEQYF.

The CDR3 DNA follows: TGTGCCAGCAGTCCCTCCTCGACAGGGAGCTATGGCTACACCTTC. Its translation: CASSPSSTGSYGYTF. The chain has TRBV28 and TRBJ1-2; 7 nucleotides agree with TRBD1. The germline V gene has CDR1 MDHEN and CDR2 SYDVKM. The CDR3 totals 15 residues. J lost 4 bases, V lost 5 bases, and 10 bases had no gene match.